This T cell receptor beta chain was found in a study of control samples from healthy donors and cancer patients. V was pared by 2 bases and J by 0 bases, with 10 bases between. The length of the CDR3 is 15 residues. Germline V gene lookup returns CDR1 MNHEY and CDR2 SVGEGT. Method: immunoSEQ multiplex PCR; TCRdb's copy keeps in-frame clones and lacks some. Here the sample spans some 120,000 clones, around 89% being singletons. The sequence came from a man aged 50 to 60 in good health. Sample: blood. The V call is TRBV6-2 or TRBV6-3, the J call TRBJ1-2; no reliable D call. CDR3 nucleotide sequence: TGTGCCAGCAGTTACCCAGATAGGCCTAACTATGGCTACACCTTC. Translation gives CASSYPDRPNYGYTF.